Shown below are 26 T cell receptor beta chains from a single sample sequenced in a study of T-cell memory formation after mild COVID-19. TCRdb re-called the 5' RACE reads through MiXCR, storing one row per CDR3 protein. The sample lists around 250,000 distinct CDR3 sequences, over 15% occurring once. The sample was PBMCs or a T cell subset sorted from them (not recorded which). The receptors here all came from a young man who had mild COVID-19 (a few samples of this study predate the infection). Cell type and time point are not known.

This clonotype was found a few times. V and J are TRBV5-6 and TRBJ2-7; the D gene is possibly TRBD2 (6 bases). V lost 6 bases and J lost 0, with 16 bases in between. The CDR3 extends over 15 amino acids. From germline, CDR1 is SGHDT and CDR2 YYEEEE. In DNA form, the CDR3 reads TGTGCCAGCACCCGTGGGGGGTTAAGCTCCTACGAGCAGTACGTC. It codes for CASTRGGLSSYEQYV.

The rearrangement uses TRBV10-1 and TRBJ1-5; tentative D call: TRBD1 (5 bases). This CDR3 contains 13 residues. V lost 3 bases and J 6 bases, leaving 9 bases between the germline ends. The germline gives CDR1 WNHNN, CDR2 SYGVQD (reference sequence). CDR3 protein: CASSERGFQPQHF. DNA for the CDR3: TGCGCCAGCAGTGAAAGGGGATTTCAGCCCCAGCATTTT.

The chain recombines TRBV4-3 with TRBJ2-5; TRBD1 matches at 7 bases. The CDR3 extends over 19 amino acids. Per the germline V gene, CDR1 is LGHNA and CDR2 is YSLEER. The V gene end was trimmed by 1 base and the J gene end by 5 bases; junction bases not matched to a gene: 19. CDR3 nucleotide sequence: TGCGCCAGCAGCCAAGTTTTTCGTAAGGGGGCTTTGCGTTTTGAGACCCAGTACTTC. It codes for CASSQVFRKGALRFETQYF.

This sequence joins TRBV7-2 and TRBJ1-2, with a possible D match to TRBD1 (5 bases). CDR3 length: 14 residues. V shed 2 bases and J shed 7 bases, with 14 bases lying between them. Germline assignment: CDR1 SGHTA and CDR2 FQGNSA. The CDR3 bases are TGTGCCAGCAGCTTACTCGGGGGAGGTGGTGGCTACACCTTC. Translating it yields CASSLLGGGGGYTF.

This sequence joins TRBV7-9 and TRBJ2-2; maybe TRBD1 (6 bases). CDR1 and CDR2 (germline): SEHNR, FQNEAQ (reference sequence). The V end was cut by 5 bases, the J end by 4 bases, with 11 bases between. This CDR3 is built from 14 residues. Written as DNA, the CDR3 is TGTGCCAGCAGCCTCAGGGGAAGCACCGGGGAGCTGTTTTTT. Encoded protein: CASSLRGSTGELFF.

The chain couples TRBV28 to TRBJ2-5; D ambiguous. CDR1 MDHEN and CDR2 SYDVKM come from the germline V gene. Deletions cut 6 bases from V and 0 bases from J, with 14 bases between. This CDR3 contains 15 residues. The chain's CDR3 is CASRGSRAYQETQYF. In nucleotides, the CDR3 is TGTGCCAGCAGGGGCAGCCGGGCATACCAAGAGACCCAGTACTTC.

This clonotype showed up just a few times. The gene calls are TRBV12-3 or TRBV12-4 and TRBJ2-1; D might be TRBD1 (5 bases). V shed 6 bases and J shed 2 bases, with 5 bases lying between them. The CDR3 contains 12 residues. The CDR3 DNA is TGTGCCAGCAGGGGGCCCTACAATGAGCAGTTCTTC. It codes for CASRGPYNEQFF.

The J gene is TRBJ1-1, the V gene TRBV7-9, with D uncertain. The V end was cut by 7 bases, the J end by 6 bases, with 9 bases between. CDR3 length equals 11 residues. Germline lookup yields CDR1 SEHNR and CDR2 FQNEAQ (reference sequence). The CDR3 is CASTPAPEAFF. For the CDR3, the DNA is TGTGCCAGCACCCCCGCTCCTGAAGCTTTCTTT.

This clonotype showed up many times. The rearrangement uses TRBV5-1 and TRBJ2-1; 11 nucleotides align to TRBD2. CDR1 is SGHRS, CDR2 YFSETQ, per germline. There are 15 residues in the CDR3. The V segment lost 3 bases and the J segment 7 bases; nucleotides outside the gene matches: 6. CDR3 DNA: TGCGCCAGCAGCTCCGGGACTAGCGGACCTAATGAGCAGTTCTTC. Translation: CASSSGTSGPNEQFF.

This clonotype has at least ten counts. V is TRBV7-2 and J is TRBJ2-1; no clear D. Germline values: CDR1 SGHTA, CDR2 FQGNSA. The CDR3 length is 14 residues. V was pared by 1 base and J by 2 bases, with 6 bases between. The CDR3 sequence is CASSLESAYNEQFF. The CDR3 nucleotides read TGTGCCAGCAGCTTAGAATCGGCCTACAATGAGCAGTTCTTC.

V usage is TRBV20-1 and J usage is TRBJ2-1; 8 nucleotides match TRBD2. The CDR3 totals 14 residues. Germline CDR1 DFQATT, CDR2 SNEGSKA (reference sequence). CDR3 region: CSSPLGLAYNEQFF. The CDR3 nucleotides read TGCAGCTCACCCCTGGGACTAGCCTACAATGAGCAGTTCTTC.

The chain couples TRBV4-1 to TRBJ1-1; D might be TRBD1 (6 bases). Germline loops: CDR1 MGHRA, CDR2 YSYEKL. V dropped 0 bases and J dropped 10 bases, with 15 bases sitting between them. This CDR3 has 14 residues. CDR3 in DNA: TGCGCCAGCAGCCAAGATCTTAGGGGGAGCGGAGCTTTCTTT. As protein: CASSQDLRGSGAFF.

This clonotype has a handful of counts. The chain carries TRBV20-1 and TRBJ2-2; 8 bases map to TRBD2. In germline, CDR1 is DFQATT, CDR2 SNEGSKA (reference sequence). V shed 3 bases, J shed 4 bases, and the junction held 7 bases outside the gene matches. The CDR3 contains 15 residues. CDR3 coding DNA: TGCAGTGCTAGCGTCGCGGGGGGCCCCACCGGGGAGCTGTTTTTT. Protein: CSASVAGGPTGELFF.

This sequence joins TRBV4-2 and TRBJ2-7; tentative D call: TRBD2 (5 bases). Germline V lookup: CDR1 LGHNA, CDR2 YNFKEQ. Trimming took 0 bases from V and 13 from J, leaving 16 bases between them. This CDR3 has 13 amino acids. The DNA of the CDR3 is TGTGCCAGCAGCCAAGAGGGGAACGCCGGGGTTTACTTC. This translates into CASSQEGNAGVYF.

This chain joins TRBV25-1 and TRBJ1-5, with 7 bases lining up with TRBD1. Germline-derived CDR1 and CDR2 are MGHDK and SYGVNS. This CDR3 has 16 residues. Trimming removed 4 bases from V and 2 bases from J; junction bases left unmatched: 8. CDR3 sequence (DNA): TGTGCCAGCAGTGGCCGGGACAGCCTAGGCAATCAGCCCCAGCATTTT. Amino acid sequence: CASSGRDSLGNQPQHF.

This clonotype was found once. V and J are TRBV29-1 and TRBJ1-2, with no clear D. This CDR3 has 11 residues. Between the trimmed V and J ends, which lost 7 bases and 4 bases, there was a span of 10 bases. Germline V gene sequence: CDR1 SQVTM, CDR2 ANQGSEA. CDR3 amino acids: CSAKAGYGYTF. As DNA, the CDR3 is TGCAGCGCGAAGGCAGGCTATGGCTACACCTTC.

This clonotype has more than one count but fewer than ten. The gene calls are TRBV7-2 and TRBJ2-3, with D hard to call. This CDR3 has 14 residues. The germline V and J ends were trimmed by 2 bases and 0 bases, with 6 bases remaining between them. Per germline, CDR1 SGHTA and CDR2 FQGNSA. CDR3 sequence reads: CASSLTYSTDTQYF. CDR3 nucleotides: TGTGCCAGCAGCTTAACCTACAGCACAGATACGCAGTATTTT. The full variable domain, its missing parts supplied by reference TRBV7-2 and TRBJ2-3, is GAGVSQSPSNKVTEKGKDVELRCDPISGHTALYWYRQSLGQGLEFLIYFQGNSAPDKSGLPSDRFSAERTGGSVSTLTIQRTQQEDSAVYLCASSLTYSTDTQYFGPGTRLTVL.

The chain uses TRBV4-3 and TRBJ2-3; D call uncertain. This CDR3 is 14 amino acids long. Trimming took 0 bases from V and 10 from J, leaving 14 bases between them. Germline CDR1 and CDR2: LGHNA and YSLEER. The CDR3 nucleotides read TGCGCCAGCAGCCAAGATGGGTTTCCTCGCCCGCAGTATTTT. Its translation is CASSQDGFPRPQYF.

V usage is TRBV4-3 and J usage is TRBJ2-1; possible D gene TRBD1, 6 bases. The germline gives CDR1 LGHNA, CDR2 YSLEER. The CDR3 is 14 residues long. V was shortened by 5 bases and J by 3 bases, with 11 bases between the two germline ends. The DNA of the CDR3 is TGCGCCAGCAGCAGACAGGCCAACTACAATGAGCAGTTCTTC. This encodes CASSRQANYNEQFF.

V gene TRBV7-9 combines with J gene TRBJ1-3, with TRBD1 matching over 8 bases. Germline values: CDR1 SEHNR, CDR2 FQNEAQ (reference sequence). The trim removed 5 bases at V and 4 bases at J, leaving 4 bases unmatched. The CDR3 runs 14 residues. CDR3 bases: TGTGCCAGCAGCGACAGGGGTGGAGGAAACACCATATATTTT. The encoded protein is CASSDRGGGNTIYF.

The chain joins TRBV7-9 to TRBJ2-2, with D unclear. CDR1 is SEHNR and CDR2 is FQNEAQ in the germline V gene (reference sequence). The germline V and J ends were trimmed by 5 bases and 6 bases, with 13 bases remaining between them. This CDR3 spans 14 amino acids. The CDR3 loop is CASSPALIAGELFF. The CDR3 nucleotides read TGTGCCAGCAGCCCTGCATTGATAGCCGGGGAGCTGTTTTTT.

This clonotype was counted at least ten times. This chain links TRBV7-6 with TRBJ2-1; 12 bases match TRBD2. The CDR3 is 15 residues long. Germline V gene sequence: CDR1 SGHVS, CDR2 FNYEAQ. V dropped 6 bases and J dropped 10; count of bases not matched to a gene: 10. CDR3 amino acids: CASSLLAGGLREQFF. The CDR3 DNA is TGTGCCAGCAGTTTACTAGCGGGGGGCCTCCGAGAGCAGTTCTTC.

V usage is TRBV20-1 and J usage is TRBJ2-7; TRBD1 or TRBD2 may be the D gene (5 bases each). The CDR3 sequence is 12 residues long. Germline CDR1 DFQATT, CDR2 SNEGSKA (reference sequence). V gave up 3 bases and J gave up 3 bases, with 9 bases separating them. The CDR3 bases are TGCAGTGCTAGGGGGACGCACTACGAGCAGTACTTC. Translating gives CSARGTHYEQYF.

This clonotype appeared a few times. This chain joins TRBV6-5 and TRBJ2-2; 7 nucleotides match TRBD1. This CDR3 has 14 amino acids. Germline V CDR1 and CDR2: MNHEY, SVGAGI. V shed 6 bases, J shed 3 bases, and the junction held 4 bases outside the gene matches. The CDR3 nucleotides read TGTGCCAGCAGCCGGGACAGAGACACCGGGGAGCTGTTTTTT. Translation: CASSRDRDTGELFF.

This clonotype appeared many times. The genes are TRBV25-1 and TRBJ1-5; no firm D call. The CDR3 covers 15 residues. CDR1 MGHDK and CDR2 SYGVNS come from the germline V gene. V shed 1 base and J shed 7 bases, with 14 bases lying between them. The CDR3 loop reads CASSESPAVRQPQHF. In nucleotides, the CDR3 is TGTGCCAGCAGTGAATCTCCCGCGGTCCGCCAGCCCCAGCATTTT.

This clonotype was counted only a few times. The chain uses TRBV6-5 and TRBJ1-2; no clear D gene. CDR1 MNHEY and CDR2 SVGAGI come from the germline V gene. The V gene lost 4 bases and the J gene lost 1 base, with 22 bases spanning the gap. The length of the CDR3 is 18 residues. Here the CDR3 reads CASSSRRLRPTLNYGYTF. CDR3 bases: TGTGCCAGCAGTTCCCGGCGCCTCAGGCCCACCCTTAACTATGGCTACACCTTC.